This passage covers 25 T cell receptor beta chains from one sample sequenced in a study of cytomegalovirus exposure and HLA in healthy donors. The assay was immunoSEQ multiplex PCR, and TCRdb's table has in-frame clones only and misses some. This sample has roughly 76,000 clones; 94% occur once, and the top ten carry around 1.5%. The sample was PBMCs. All receptors derive from a man aged 18 to 29 in good health and CMV-seropositive.

The rearrangement joins TRBV21-1 to TRBJ1-3; the table gives TRBD1 as D, unverified against the DNA. TRBV21-1 is flagged as a pseudogene. This CDR3 is 18 amino acids long. The CDR3 spells CASSNRNDRGSRGNTIYF. The CDR3 nucleotides are TGTGCCAGCAGCAACCGAAATGACAGGGGAAGTAGGGGAAACACCATATATTTT.

CDR3 sequence reads: CASSPPRQGLGEQFF. The DNA of the CDR3 is TGTGCCAGCTCACCACCGCGACAGGGATTGGGCGAGCAGTTCTTC. This chain links TRBV18 with TRBJ2-1; 7 bases fit TRBD1. Germline trimming cut 0 bases from V and 10 bases from J; bases unmatched to any gene: 9. Germline CDR1 KGHSH, CDR2 LQKENI. The CDR3 has 15 amino acids. Combining the CDR3 with reference TRBV18 and TRBJ2-1 gives the whole variable domain NAGVMQNPRHLVRRRGQEARLRCSPMKGHSHVYWYRQLPEEGLKFMVYLQKENIIDESGMPKERFSAEFPKEGPSILRIQQVVRGDSAAYFCASSPPRQGLGEQFFGPGTRLTVL.

The chain has TRBV18 and TRBJ1-1, with no clear D. The germline CDR1 and CDR2 sequences are KGHSH and LQKENI. This CDR3 region has 15 residues. The V end lost 0 bases, the J end lost 5 bases, and 13 bases lay between the germline ends. Written as DNA, the CDR3 is TGTGCCAGCTCACCACCGTGGAAGAGGTGGACTGAAGCTTTCTTT. It codes for CASSPPWKRWTEAFF.

The genes are TRBV27 and TRBJ1-1; TRBD1 agrees at 7 bases. Unmatched junction bases numbered 6, after V lost 5 bases and J lost 6 bases. This CDR3 contains 13 residues. CDR1 and CDR2 from the germline V gene are MNHEY and SMNVEV (reference sequence). CDR3 protein: CASSLGQVSEAFF. CDR3 coding DNA: TGTGCCAGCAGTCTCGGACAGGTGTCTGAAGCTTTCTTT.

The chain combines TRBV5-1 with TRBJ2-1; D not certain. Per the germline V gene, CDR1 is SGHRS and CDR2 is YFSETQ. Trimming shortened V by 6 bases and J by 8 bases, and 15 bases separated the two germline ends. This CDR3 spans 13 amino acids. CDR3 in amino acids: CASIEENMDEQFF. As DNA, the CDR3 is TGCGCCAGCATAGAGGAAAACATGGATGAGCAGTTCTTC.

The rearrangement uses TRBV30 and TRBJ2-3, with D possibly being TRBD1 (5 bases). Trimming took 5 bases from V and 8 from J, leaving 17 bases between them. From germline, CDR1 is GTSNPN and CDR2 SVGIG (reference sequence). This CDR3 is built from 13 residues. CDR3 residues: CAWLIQGSGTQYF. The CDR3 nucleotides read TGTGCCTGGCTTATTCAGGGTTCCGGTACGCAGTATTTT.

The genes are TRBV13 and TRBJ2-7, with a possible D match to TRBD2 (5 bases). V was cut by 5 bases and J by 2 bases, with 7 bases left in between. Germline assignment: CDR1 PRHDT and CDR2 FYEKMQ (reference sequence). CDR3 length: 12 residues. CDR3: CASSGRAYEQYF. DNA of the CDR3: TGTGCCAGCAGCGGGAGAGCCTACGAGCAGTACTTC.

V usage is TRBV6-6 and J usage is TRBJ1-5; 7 positions match TRBD1. Trimming removed 5 bases from V and 4 bases from J; junction bases left unmatched: 5. CDR1 and CDR2 (germline): MNHNY, SVGAGI (reference sequence). This CDR3 has 14 residues. The DNA of the CDR3 is TGTGCCAGCAGTGTGGGACAGCTAAATCAGCCCCAGCATTTT. Protein sequence: CASSVGQLNQPQHF.

The genes are TRBV4-1 and TRBJ2-7; 11 nucleotides match TRBD2. J gave up 1 base and V 2 bases, and 7 bases lay outside the gene matches. The CDR3 contains 17 residues. Germline assignment: CDR1 MGHRA and CDR2 YSYEKL. The CDR3 DNA follows: TGCGCCAGCAGCCAACTGTCGGGGACTAGCGGATCCTACGAGCAGTACTTC. As protein: CASSQLSGTSGSYEQYF.

The J gene is TRBJ2-3, the V gene TRBV5-1; 9 bases are a match to TRBD1. Germline CDR1 and CDR2: SGHRS and YFSETQ. V dropped 4 bases and J dropped 8; count of bases not matched to a gene: 11. The CDR3 contains 15 residues. The CDR3 nucleotides are TGCGCCAGCAGCCCGGGACAGGGCCTAGGGGGTACGCAGTATTTT. Protein: CASSPGQGLGGTQYF.

CDR3 region: CASSFGTAPDTQYF. The DNA for the CDR3 is TGTGCCAGCAGTTTCGGGACTGCCCCAGATACGCAGTATTTT. V is TRBV28 and J is TRBJ2-3; D is perhaps TRBD2 (6 bases). CDR3 length: 14 residues. V lost 3 bases and J 4 bases, leaving 11 bases between the germline ends. The germline CDR1 and CDR2 sequences are MDHEN and SYDVKM.

V usage is TRBV6-5 and J usage is TRBJ2-7; D gene unclear. The CDR3 length is 13 residues. Trimming pared 2 bases from V and 3 bases from J, leaving 8 bases between. Germline lookup yields CDR1 MNHEY and CDR2 SVGAGI. CDR3 nucleotide sequence: TGTGCCAGCAGTTACGAGGTAGGCTACGAGCAGTACTTC. Its translation is CASSYEVGYEQYF.

The chain links TRBV4-1 to TRBJ2-1; 14 nucleotides match TRBD2. V lost 2 bases and J lost 4; bases outside the gene matches: 16. The germline gives CDR1 MGHRA, CDR2 YSYEKL. This CDR3 spans 21 amino acids. The CDR3 reads CASSQLPTSGRAHLIYNEQFF. For the CDR3, the DNA is TGCGCCAGCAGCCAACTCCCGACTAGCGGGAGGGCCCATCTGATATACAATGAGCAGTTCTTC.

The chain recombines TRBV28 with TRBJ2-1; 8 bases match TRBD2. V shed 5 bases and J 9 bases; nucleotides not matched to a gene: 12. In germline, CDR1 is MDHEN, CDR2 SYDVKM. This CDR3 is 15 amino acids long. The CDR3 nucleotides are TGTGCCAGCAGTAGAGCGGGGGATACGAGGGGTGAGCAGTTCTTC. This translates into CASSRAGDTRGEQFF.

The genes are TRBV6-1 and TRBJ2-7; 10 nucleotides match TRBD2. V shed 7 bases, J shed 4 bases, and the junction held 4 bases outside the gene matches. Germline lookup yields CDR1 MNHNS and CDR2 SASEGT. The CDR3 contains 13 residues. CDR3 DNA sequence: TGTGCCAGCACAGCTAGCGGGAGTTACGAGCAGTACTTC. Amino acid sequence: CASTASGSYEQYF.

About this clone: This sample also contains other DNA sequences that code for the same CDR3. This chain uses TRBV7-9 with TRBJ1-2, with 8 bases fitting TRBD1. The germline V gene has CDR1 SEHNR and CDR2 FQNEAQ (reference sequence). CDR3 length: 13 residues. V was clipped by 4 bases and J by 4 bases; unmatched bases: 2. CDR3 coding DNA: TGTGCCAGCAGCTCCGGACAGGGCTATGGCTACACCTTC. As protein: CASSSGQGYGYTF.

This clone was counted once. V is TRBV28 and J is TRBJ2-7; possible D gene TRBD1, 6 bases. Germline V gene data show CDR1 as MDHEN and CDR2 as SYDVKM. The CDR3 extends over 14 amino acids. Trimming took off 7 bases at V and 3 bases at J, with 16 bases between the two ends. The CDR3 loop is CASTPNDRFYEQYF. The CDR3, as DNA: TGTGCCAGCACTCCTAATGACAGGTTCTACGAGCAGTACTTC.

The V call is TRBV19, the J call TRBJ1-1, with TRBD1 identical over 7 bases. The CDR3 runs 16 residues. With 4 bases clipped from V and 3 bases from J, the junction kept 11 bases outside the gene matches. Looked up from germline, CDR1 is LNHDA and CDR2 is SQIVND (reference sequence). The CDR3 loop reads CASSTADREVDTEAFF. The CDR3 nucleotides are TGTGCCAGTAGTACGGCTGACAGGGAAGTAGACACTGAAGCTTTCTTT.

The V gene is TRBV7-9, the J gene TRBJ2-5; D possibly corresponds to TRBD2 (5 bases). Germline V CDR1 and CDR2: SEHNR, FQNEAQ (reference sequence). Trimming removed 6 bases at V and 0 bases at J, with 11 bases between. The CDR3 extends over 14 amino acids. The CDR3 bases are TGTGCCAGCAGACCTAGCCTGTACCAAGAGACCCAGTACTTC. Its translation: CASRPSLYQETQYF. The full variable domain, with the rest looked up from reference TRBV7-9 and TRBJ2-5, is DTGVSQNPRHKITKRGQNVTFRCDPISEHNRLYWYRQTLGQGPEFLTYFQNEAQLEKSRLLSDRFSAERPKGSFSTLEIQRTEQGDSAMYLCASRPSLYQETQYFGPGTRLLVL.

This clone was counted only a few times. CDR3 region: CASSRSGVADEQYF. Written as DNA, the CDR3 is TGCGCCAGCAGCCGGTCCGGAGTGGCGGACGAGCAGTACTTC. The chain combines TRBV4-1 with TRBJ2-7; D is unresolved. This CDR3 has 14 amino acids. Trimming removed 4 bases from V and 5 bases from J, with 15 bases in between. Germline CDR1 reads MGHRA; CDR2 reads YSYEKL.

This clone has only a few counts. The genes are TRBV28 and TRBJ2-1, with a possible D match to TRBD2 (6 bases). CDR1 is MDHEN and CDR2 is SYDVKM in the germline V gene. The CDR3 length is 13 residues. CDR3: CGWRDSLYNEQFF. The CDR3 DNA sequence: TGTGGGTGGCGGGATTCCCTTTACAATGAGCAGTTCTTC.

J is TRBJ2-2 and V is TRBV7-3, with 12 bases matching TRBD2. With V trimmed by 6 bases and J by 7 bases, 6 bases remained unmatched. The length of the CDR3 is 15 residues. CDR1 is SGHTA, CDR2 FQGTGA, per germline. The chain's CDR3 is CASSFLAGGDGELFF. The CDR3 DNA reads TGTGCCAGCAGTTTCCTAGCGGGAGGGGACGGGGAGCTGTTTTTT.

The V call is TRBV10-3, the J call TRBJ1-2; D unclear. Trimming took off 4 bases at V and 4 bases at J, with 16 bases between the two ends. CDR3 size: 15 residues. CDR1 is ENHRY and CDR2 is SYGVKD in the germline V gene. CDR3 in DNA: TGTGCCATCAGTGGATCGACACAACATGTCTATGGCTACACCTTC. Translating it yields CAISGSTQHVYGYTF.

This chain joins TRBV4-1 and TRBJ1-5; D is unclear. Germline V gene sequence: CDR1 MGHRA, CDR2 YSYEKL. Trimming stripped 4 bases from V and 2 bases from J, with 15 bases between. This CDR3 comprises 16 residues. CDR3 nucleotides: TGCGCCAGCAGCCCTCGCGAGGGATCGGGCAATCAGCCCCAGCATTTT. As protein: CASSPREGSGNQPQHF.

The chain has TRBV19 and TRBJ2-7, with 10 bases identical to TRBD2. Trimming at V came to 5 bases and at J to 4 bases, leaving 2 bases not matched to a gene. This CDR3 contains 13 residues. Germline V CDR1 and CDR2: LNHDA, SQIVND (reference sequence). The CDR3 DNA reads TGTGCCAGTAGTGATAGCGGGAGGTACGAGCAGTACTTC. Its protein product is CASSDSGRYEQYF.